A single T cell receptor (beta chain) is shown here with its context. Antigen unknown. These data belong to a study of shared clonotypes between healthy human individuals. The overall study: Three plates were used per donor for CD4 naive, three for CD4 memory, two for CD8 naive and one for CD8 memory.

V lost 5 bases to trimming and J lost 9 bases; unmatched junction nucleotides: 9. From germline, CDR1 is PRHDT and CDR2 FYEKMQ (reference sequence). This CDR3 contains 13 residues. Samples underwent the assay at deep level. The protocol was immunoSEQ multiplex PCR, while the TCRdb copy is restricted to in-frame clones and leaves out a portion. Among some 1,900,000 clones listed, roughly 94% were seen once. Study conclusions and caveats: For sorted subsets, rarefaction showed incomplete sequencing despite large depth. Only blood was sampled, and tissue TCR repertoires likely differ from blood ones.

Selected positively for CCR7 and CD45RO-negative, naive CD8 cells excluded terminally differentiated effector memory CD45RA+ cells. The V gene is TRBV13, the J gene TRBJ2-7; 8 nucleotides agree with TRBD1. The sample consisted of naive CD8+ T cells sorted from blood. The receptor comes from a man aged 18 to 30 in good health. This chain's CDR3 is CASSPTGGTGQYF. As DNA, the CDR3 is TGTGCCAGCAGCCCAACAGGGGGGACAGGGCAGTACTTC.